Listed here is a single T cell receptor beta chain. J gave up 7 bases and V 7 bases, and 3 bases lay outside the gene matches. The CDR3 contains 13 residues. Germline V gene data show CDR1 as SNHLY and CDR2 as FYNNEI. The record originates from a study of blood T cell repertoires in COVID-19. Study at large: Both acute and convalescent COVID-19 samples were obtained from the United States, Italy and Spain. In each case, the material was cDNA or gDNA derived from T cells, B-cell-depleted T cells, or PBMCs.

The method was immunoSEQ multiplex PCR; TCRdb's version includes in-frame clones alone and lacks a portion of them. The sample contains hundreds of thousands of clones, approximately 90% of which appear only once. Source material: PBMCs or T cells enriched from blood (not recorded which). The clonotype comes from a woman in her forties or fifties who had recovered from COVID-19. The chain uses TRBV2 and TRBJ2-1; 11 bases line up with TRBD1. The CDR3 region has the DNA TGTGCCAGCATGTGGGACAGGGGGAATGAGCAGTTCTTC. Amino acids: CASMWDRGNEQFF.